These 21 T cell receptor beta chains were sequenced from one sample in a study of shared clonotypes between healthy human individuals (dated by TCRdb to the early 2020s). Libraries were prepared through the immunoSEQ multiplex PCR assay. In TCRdb, the immuneACCESS table is reduced to in-frame sequences with V and J assigned. These tables do not hold every clone; where another copy was compared, an unresolved V gene accounts for under half, and the others remain unexplained. Counted in this sample were 800,000 to 1,200,000 clones; about four fifths of them appeared once. The ten largest clones take up approximately 0.52% of the sample. The specimen was memory CD4+ T cells from PBMCs. Sample cell subset or site, as interpreted from the label and publication: CD45RA-negative fraction. These receptor sequences come from a man between 18 and 29 years old in good health. Some clones in this sample may be carry-over from other donors' samples.

The chain links TRBV5-1 to TRBJ2-5; TRBD1 aligns across 10 bases. The CDR3 is 16 amino acids. Germline assignment: CDR1 SGHRS and CDR2 YFSETQ. V shed 6 bases, J shed 7 bases, and the junction held 15 bases outside the gene matches. The CDR3 sequence: CASTAVGTGAGGTQYF. CDR3 nucleotide sequence: TGCGCCAGCACCGCCGTCGGGACAGGGGCGGGGGGGACCCAGTACTTC.

The chain recombines TRBV29-1 with TRBJ2-1; D is possibly TRBD1 (5 bases). The CDR3 contains 12 residues. The germline CDR1 and CDR2 sequences are SQVTM and ANQGSEA. V was pared by 7 bases and J by 9 bases, with 16 bases between. The CDR3: CSAEGVGSEQFF. CDR3 coding DNA: TGCAGCGCCGAAGGGGTGGGAAGTGAGCAGTTCTTC.

This chain joins TRBV9 and TRBJ2-2; D remains ambiguous. The CDR3 sequence is 15 residues long. V lost 0 bases and J lost 5, with 11 bases in between. Looked up from germline, CDR1 is SGDLS and CDR2 is YYNGEE. CDR3 region: CASSVVGVSTGELFF. In nucleotides, the CDR3 is TGTGCCAGCAGCGTAGTTGGGGTTTCTACCGGGGAGCTGTTTTTT.

As concerns this clone: Different DNA sequences within this sample yield the same CDR3. The chain combines TRBV29-1 with TRBJ2-1, with D tentatively TRBD2 (5 bases). CDR3 size: 14 residues. V gave up 4 bases and J gave up 0 bases, with 10 bases separating them. Per germline, CDR1 SQVTM and CDR2 ANQGSEA. The CDR3 loop is CSVVGGSSYNEQFF. The DNA for the CDR3 is TGCAGCGTTGTAGGTGGGAGCTCCTACAATGAGCAGTTCTTC.

This clone occurred a few times. The chain recombines TRBV2 with TRBJ1-1; tentatively, D is TRBD1 (5 bases). The CDR3 covers 13 residues. Trimming took 7 bases from V and 3 from J, leaving 12 bases between them. Germline V gene lookup returns CDR1 SNHLY and CDR2 FYNNEI. The DNA of the CDR3 is TGTGCCAGCAAGGAGGGGCGCGACACTGAAGCTTTCTTT. As protein: CASKEGRDTEAFF.

This clone was recorded a few times. This chain uses TRBV7-9 with TRBJ1-1; weak D call: TRBD1 (6 bases). This CDR3 is 14 amino acids long. V gave up 4 bases and J gave up 4 bases, with 13 bases separating them. The V gene's germline CDR1 is SEHNR and CDR2 FQNEAQ (reference sequence). The CDR3 reads CASSSSGGGTEAFF. CDR3 nucleotides: TGTGCCAGCAGCTCTAGTGGAGGGGGCACTGAAGCTTTCTTT.

This clone showed up just a few times. A much larger clone lies a single base off, so this may be a read error. The chain has TRBV7-3 and TRBJ2-7; TRBD2 matches 7 bases. Germline trimming cut 3 bases from V and 0 bases from J; bases unmatched to any gene: 2. The CDR3 runs to 14 residues. Germline lookup yields CDR1 SGHTA and CDR2 FQGTGA. The CDR3 here is CASSLGGVSYEQYF. The CDR3 DNA is TGTGCCAGCAGCTTGGGAGGGGTCTCCTACGAGCAGTACTTC.

This chain links TRBV11-2 with TRBJ2-7; D is unclear. V lost 3 bases and J lost 0, with 12 bases in between. Per the germline V gene, CDR1 is SGHAT and CDR2 is FQNNGV. This CDR3 has 15 residues. CDR3 DNA sequence: TGTGCCAGCAGCTTTTTCTCCTGGAGCTCCTACGAGCAGTACTTC. Translated, it gives CASSFFSWSSYEQYF.

About this clone: The junction departs from germline at one end; a sequencing error may be responsible. The chain recombines TRBV25-1 with TRBJ2-5; possibly TRBD1 for D (6 bases). This CDR3 spans 15 amino acids. Germline CDR1 reads MGHDK; CDR2 reads SYGVNS. CDR3 bases: TGTGCCGGCAGTATGATGGGGGCAGCTCAAGAGACCCAGTACTTC. Protein sequence: CAGSMMGAAQETQYF. Looking up the rest from reference TRBV25-1 and TRBJ2-5 gives the full variable domain: EADIYQTPRYLVIGTGKKITLECSQTMGHDKMYWYQQDPGMELHLIHYSYGVNSTEKGDLSSESTVSRIRTEHFPLTLESARPSHTSQYLCAGSMMGAAQETQYFGPGTRLLVL.

The chain links TRBV7-9 to TRBJ1-2; D may be TRBD1 (5 bases). CDR1 and CDR2 from the germline V gene are SEHNR and FQNEAQ (reference sequence). This CDR3 comprises 16 residues. Trimming took 5 bases from V and 2 from J, leaving 18 bases between them. The CDR3 sequence: CASSTLPSTDNYGYTF. Written as DNA, the CDR3 is TGTGCCAGCAGCACACTCCCCTCGACAGACAACTATGGCTACACCTTC. The complete variable domain, with remaining parts taken from reference TRBV7-9 and TRBJ1-2, reads DTGVSQNPRHKITKRGQNVTFRCDPISEHNRLYWYRQTLGQGPEFLTYFQNEAQLEKSRLLSDRFSAERPKGSFSTLEIQRTEQGDSAMYLCASSTLPSTDNYGYTFGSGTRLTVV.

This CDR3 reads CASSLARRGEKLFF. The CDR3 DNA sequence: TGTGCCAGCAGCTTAGCCCGTCGGGGGGAAAAACTGTTTTTT. V usage is TRBV7-9 and J usage is TRBJ1-4, with a tentative D call TRBD1 (5 bases). V was shortened by 0 bases and J by 8 bases, with 10 bases between the two germline ends. The CDR3 sequence is 14 residues long. Germline loops: CDR1 SEHNR, CDR2 FQNEAQ (reference sequence).

This clone was observed at least ten times. The chain employs TRBV29-1 and TRBJ1-3; a possible D gene is TRBD1 (5 bases). V was cut by 4 bases and J by 3 bases, with 10 bases left in between. The CDR3 consists of 13 residues. Germline-derived CDR1 and CDR2 are SQVTM and ANQGSEA. The CDR3 bases are TGCAGCGTTGCAGGGCAGGGTGGAAACACCATATATTTT. It yields the protein CSVAGQGGNTIYF.

The chain joins TRBV5-1 to TRBJ2-1; 12 bases are shared with TRBD2. This CDR3 spans 18 amino acids. Germline CDR1 is SGHRS and CDR2 is YFSETQ. V dropped 0 bases and J dropped 2; count of bases not matched to a gene: 6. DNA of the CDR3: TGCGCCAGCAGCTTGGCTAGCGGGAGGGCCGCCCCCTACAATGAGCAGTTCTTC. It specifies CASSLASGRAAPYNEQFF. Drawing the rest from reference TRBV5-1 and TRBJ2-1, the complete variable domain is KAGVTQTPRYLIKTRGQQVTLSCSPISGHRSVSWYQQTPGQGLQFLFEYFSETQRNKGNFPGRFSGRQFSNSRSEMNVSTLELGDSALYLCASSLASGRAAPYNEQFFGPGTRLTVL.

The chain is built from TRBV7-3 and TRBJ2-3, with unresolved D. V was clipped by 1 base and J by 2 bases, with 7 bases between them. The germline V gene encodes CDR1 SGHTA and CDR2 FQGTGA. This CDR3 comprises 14 residues. Written as DNA, the CDR3 is TGTGCCAGCAGCTTAATTCCGGCCACAGATACGCAGTATTTT. Amino acid sequence: CASSLIPATDTQYF.

The chain couples TRBV28 to TRBJ1-1; TRBD1 might be the D (5 bases). CDR1 and CDR2 from the germline V gene are MDHEN and SYDVKM. Trimming shortened V by 5 bases and J by 0 bases, and 13 bases separated the two germline ends. The CDR3 spans 15 residues. In DNA, the CDR3 is TGTGCCAGCAGTGCCCCGGGACCTCTGAACACTGAAGCTTTCTTT. It codes for CASSAPGPLNTEAFF.

The table lists this clone with a few counts. V and J are TRBV11-2 and TRBJ2-7; D assignment may be TRBD1 or TRBD2 (5 bases each). With 5 bases removed from V and 5 bases from J, the gap between germline ends came to 13 bases. The germline V gene encodes CDR1 SGHAT and CDR2 FQNNGV. This CDR3 contains 13 residues. The CDR3 protein is CASSEWDVNEQYF. The CDR3 bases are TGTGCCAGCAGCGAGTGGGACGTCAACGAGCAGTACTTC.

This chain uses TRBV5-1 with TRBJ1-3; TRBD1 aligns across 8 bases. V shed 3 bases and J 2 bases; nucleotides not matched to a gene: 4. The germline CDR1 and CDR2 sequences are SGHRS and YFSETQ. CDR3 size: 15 residues. DNA for the CDR3: TGCGCCAGCAGCTCGGACAGGGCGGCTGGAAACACCATATATTTT. Translated, it gives CASSSDRAAGNTIYF.

A few counts support this clone. This sequence joins TRBV2 and TRBJ1-5; D uncertain. The CDR3 loop spans 14 amino acids. Between the trimmed V and J ends, which lost 3 bases and 6 bases, there was a span of 12 bases. CDR1 SNHLY and CDR2 FYNNEI come from the germline V gene. This CDR3 is CASSESYPGQPQHF. For the CDR3, the DNA is TGTGCCAGCAGTGAGTCCTACCCGGGTCAGCCCCAGCATTTT.

V usage is TRBV6-6 and J usage is TRBJ2-7; possible D gene TRBD2, 6 bases. V lost 4 bases and J 3 bases, leaving 16 bases between the germline ends. Per germline, CDR1 MNHNY and CDR2 SVGAGI (reference sequence). The CDR3 totals 15 residues. The CDR3 DNA reads as TGTGCCAGCAGTTTACCCGGCCCGGGGGTCTACGAGCAGTACTTC. It encodes CASSLPGPGVYEQYF.

V usage is TRBV28 and J usage is TRBJ1-2; no definite D call. V shed 5 bases and J shed 6 bases, with 13 bases lying between them. CDR3 length: 13 amino acids. Germline CDR1 is MDHEN and CDR2 is SYDVKM. The CDR3 region is CASSPQIRHGYTF. CDR3 bases: TGTGCCAGCAGTCCCCAGATTCGCCATGGCTACACCTTC.

The V gene is TRBV6-1, the J gene TRBJ2-3, with D unresolved. The CDR3 loop spans 13 amino acids. Trimming took off 10 bases at V and 2 bases at J, with 13 bases between the two ends. The germline V gene has CDR1 MNHNS and CDR2 SASEGT. CDR3 in amino acids: CATDVWDTDTQYF. The DNA of the CDR3 is TGTGCCACCGACGTGTGGGACACAGATACGCAGTATTTT.